Listed below are T cell receptor beta chains from one sample, sequenced in a study of cytomegalovirus exposure and HLA in healthy donors. Clones were sequenced by immunoSEQ multiplex PCR, and TCRdb holds only the in-frame ones, with some missing. The sample lists around 40,000 clones, approximately 80% occurring once. Sequenced: PBMCs. The receptors originated from a woman under 30 in good health and CMV-seropositive. CDR3s include the opening cysteine and the closing phenylalanine or tryptophan.

V: TRBV18; CDR3: CASSPAADIQYF
V: TRBV6-1; CDR3: CASSVRRDRGLSIYGYTF
V: TRBV5-6; CDR3: CASSLAHSNQPQHF
V: TRBV19; CDR3: CASSIGGSRNEQFF
V: TRBV29-1; CDR3: CSVESPTSGSSYEQYF
V: TRBV2; CDR3: CASSGEAYLHF
V: TRBV7-2; CDR3: CASSSGLAGPRPYNEQFF
V: TRBV7-9; CDR3: CASSTMRGAGAEAFF
V: TRBV6-5; CDR3: CASSYSRTSEHEQYF
V: TRBV5-1; CDR3: CASSLDQIDTGELFF
V: TRBV6-1; CDR3: CASILGQGATDTQYF
V: TRBV11-2; CDR3: CASSLDRYEQYF
V: TRBV5-6; CDR3: CASSRDRGSLGEQYF
V: TRBV14; CDR3: CASSQEVGTGPYNEQFF
V: TRBV10-3; CDR3: CAISGGTGNTDTQYF
V: TRBV15; CDR3: CATSRGGPDTGELFF
V: TRBV2; CDR3: CASSGGGGSSSYEQYF
V: TRBV7-2; CDR3: CASSLEGTSQYEQYF
V: TRBV5-1; CDR3: CASSFGDGVKQYF
V: TRBV30; CDR3: CAWSGRGDTEAFF
V: TRBV5-1; CDR3: CASSLGHRDPSTDTQYF
V: TRBV9; CDR3: CASSVAVNTEAFF
V: TRBV10-3; CDR3: CAISEGASEAGRAQYF
V: TRBV13; CDR3: CASSLERERGEQYF
V: TRBV7-2; CDR3: CASSSVPGQGGQPQHF
V: TRBV2; CDR3: CASRATEQYYGYTF
V: TRBV19; CDR3: CASSIENYGQSYEQYF
V: TRBV7-2; CDR3: CASSLARMGGPYEQYF
V: TRBV19; CDR3: CASSLKTGGFNSARTDTQYF
V: TRBV6-4; CDR3: CASSETTDGADTQYF
V: TRBV6-1; CDR3: CASSVPRHPTDTQYF
V: TRBV19; CDR3: CASNQGANEQFF
V: TRBV19; CDR3: CASRPVGTGEREKLFF
V: TRBV4-2; CDR3: CASSQEIAGGTDTQYF
V: TRBV27; CDR3: CASSLGMGVAGETQYF
V: TRBV5-4; CDR3: CASSKGLGGVQETQYF
V: TRBV6-5; CDR3: CASTQGLPKINEQFF
V: TRBV5-4; CDR3: CASSFPGLASTGELFF
V: TRBV11-2; CDR3: CASSLGTGGYEQYF
V: TRBV7-8; CDR3: CASSLGFITQGGTEAFF
V: TRBV2; CDR3: CASSASNSNYGYTF
V: TRBV27; CDR3: CASSLSGGHYNEQFF
V: TRBV5-1; CDR3: CASSPGTGTNYGYTF
V: TRBV29-1; CDR3: CSVARGGLTDTQYF
V: TRBV19; CDR3: CASRRGQTDTQYF
V: TRBV11-2; CDR3: CASSLGLIGGSDADTQYF
V: TRBV19; CDR3: CASSMLMRDSEQFF
V: TRBV28; CDR3: CASSPGGVASSYEQYF
V: TRBV2; CDR3: CASNSGDNEQFF